The 30 T cell receptor beta chains listed next were all sequenced from one sample in a study of blood T cell repertoires in COVID-19. Assay: immunoSEQ multiplex PCR; the TCRdb copy retains only in-frame clones and omits some. This sample has roughly 160,000 clones; about four fifths occur once, and the top ten carry about 10%. What was sequenced was PBMCs or T cells enriched from blood (not recorded which). These receptors all stem from a man in his fifties who had recovered from COVID-19.

The V gene is TRBV3-1 (or the pseudogene TRBV3-2), the J gene TRBJ1-1, with 10 bases lining up with TRBD1. V trimming: 0 bases; J trimming: 6 bases; junction bases outside the gene matches: 4. The CDR3 covers 15 residues. Germline V gives CDR1 LGHDT, CDR2 YNNKEL (reference sequence). Written as DNA, the CDR3 is TGTGCCAGCAGCCAAGATGGGGACAGGGGATCTGAAGCTTTCTTT. It specifies CASSQDGDRGSEAFF.

The rearrangement links TRBV5-1 to TRBJ2-7; D is unresolved. V was cut by 1 base and J by 6 bases, with 14 bases left in between. The CDR3 totals 14 residues. CDR1 is SGHRS and CDR2 is YFSETQ in the germline V gene. Written as DNA, the CDR3 is TGCGCCAGCAGCTTGTCAGGCGAACCCCTCGAGCAGTACTTC. It encodes CASSLSGEPLEQYF.

The chain carries TRBV7-9 and TRBJ2-5, with TRBD1 matching over 7 bases. The CDR3 length is 15 residues. J was trimmed by 5 bases and V by 5 bases; bases with no gene match: 11. Germline CDR1 and CDR2: SEHNR and FQNEAQ (reference sequence). The CDR3 here is CASSPGTDPRETQYF. The CDR3 DNA reads TGTGCCAGCAGCCCCGGGACAGACCCCAGGGAGACCCAGTACTTC.

The CDR3 reads CASSPPAGNGYTF. The CDR3 nucleotides are TGTGCCAGCAGCCCCCCGGCGGGGAATGGCTACACCTTC. The chain couples TRBV7-9 to TRBJ1-2; no reliable D call. CDR3 length: 13 residues. Germline V gene sequence: CDR1 SEHNR, CDR2 FQNEAQ (reference sequence). V dropped 5 bases and J dropped 6 bases, with 13 bases sitting between them.

Points on this clone: At one boundary the junction diverges from the germline segment, which might be a read error. This rearrangement joins TRBV5-1 to TRBJ1-2, with D tentatively TRBD1 (6 bases). The germline V gene has CDR1 SGHRS and CDR2 YFSETQ. The length of the CDR3 is 12 residues. The CDR3 loop reads CASSPEGRDTRF. The CDR3 region has the DNA TGCGCCAGCAGCCCGGAAGGCAGGGACACTAGATTC.

The chain combines TRBV12-5 with TRBJ2-2, with D possibly TRBD2 on 5 matching bases. This CDR3 is built from 15 residues. Trimming took 5 bases from V and 5 from J, leaving 15 bases between them. Germline V gene sequence: CDR1 LGHNT, CDR2 FRNRAP. The chain's CDR3 is CASGAGVTGTGELFF. CDR3 coding DNA: TGTGCTAGTGGTGCCGGGGTAACGGGGACCGGGGAGCTGTTTTTT.

The chain couples TRBV10-2 to TRBJ1-5; D unresolved. Germline V CDR1 and CDR2: WSHSY, SAAADI. The CDR3 totals 14 residues. Deletions cut 0 bases from V and 7 bases from J, with 10 bases between. This CDR3 reads CASSESPGRQPQHF. The CDR3, as DNA: TGCGCCAGCAGTGAGTCTCCCGGTCGGCAGCCCCAGCATTTT.

The sample holds a few counts of this clone. This chain joins TRBV7-8 and TRBJ1-1, with 9 bases matching TRBD1. V trimming: 5 bases; J trimming: 1 base; junction bases outside the gene matches: 8. Per the germline V gene, CDR1 is SGHVS and CDR2 is FQNEAQ. The CDR3 contains 16 residues. The CDR3 nucleotides read TGTGCCAGCAGCAGACCGGGACAGGGCGCGAACACTGAAGCTTTCTTT. Translating gives CASSRPGQGANTEAFF.

The rearrangement uses TRBV10-3 and TRBJ2-7, with TRBD1 matching over 11 bases. V trimming: 10 bases; J trimming: 2 bases; junction bases outside the gene matches: 10. CDR1 is ENHRY, CDR2 SYGVKD, per germline. CDR3 length: 15 residues. The CDR3 DNA is TGTGCCACAAGGGACAGGGGGTCAGAGGCCTACGAGCAGTACTTC. Amino acid sequence: CATRDRGSEAYEQYF.

This clone was recorded only once. The chain combines TRBV11-2 with TRBJ1-4, with D perhaps TRBD1 (5 bases). Trimming took 0 bases from V and 7 from J, leaving 18 bases between them. From germline, CDR1 is SGHAT and CDR2 FQNNGV. The length of the CDR3 is 17 residues. The DNA of the CDR3 is TGTGCCAGCAGCTTAGAGCCAGGGCGCAGATCCGGTGAAAAACTGTTTTTT. Translated: CASSLEPGRRSGEKLFF.

The chain carries TRBV6-1 and TRBJ2-7; 9 nucleotides line up with TRBD2. Losses at the gene ends were 0 bases for V and 6 bases for J; bases not matched to a gene: 6. Germline V gene sequence: CDR1 MNHNS, CDR2 SASEGT. The CDR3 has 15 residues. The CDR3 sequence: CASSEALRGGREQYF. The CDR3 bases are TGTGCCAGCAGTGAAGCCTTGCGGGGGGGCCGCGAGCAGTACTTC.

The chain uses TRBV11-3 and TRBJ2-1, with D uncertain. This CDR3 region has 13 residues. With 2 bases removed from V and 5 bases from J, the gap between germline ends came to 7 bases. The germline V gene has CDR1 SGHNT and CDR2 YENEEA. CDR3 coding DNA: TGTGCCAGCAGCTTAAGCCGAAACAATGAGCAGTTCTTC. Protein: CASSLSRNNEQFF.

The rearrangement joins TRBV18 to TRBJ1-1; D not resolved. From germline, CDR1 is KGHSH and CDR2 LQKENI. Trimming shortened V by 4 bases and J by 1 base, and 10 bases separated the two germline ends. The CDR3 contains 14 residues. Written as DNA, the CDR3 is TGTGCCAGCTCACGAGACTGGAAGAACACTGAAGCTTTCTTT. The encoded protein is CASSRDWKNTEAFF.

This clone was observed a few times. The V gene is TRBV15, the J gene TRBJ2-7; 11 bases are shared with TRBD1. CDR1 is LNHNV and CDR2 is YYDKDF in the germline V gene (reference sequence). V trimming: 3 bases; J trimming: 4 bases; junction bases outside the gene matches: 8. The CDR3 runs 16 residues. The CDR3 coding sequence is TGTGCCACCAGCAGCGTAGGACAGGGGGCGTGGTACGAGCAGTACTTC. Protein product: CATSSVGQGAWYEQYF. The full variable domain, with the rest looked up from reference TRBV15 and TRBJ2-7, is DAMVIQNPRYQVTQFGKPVTLSCSQTLNHNVMYWYQQKSSQAPKLLFHYYDKDFNNEADTPDNFQSRRPNTSFCFLDIRSPGLGDTAMYLCATSSVGQGAWYEQYFGPGTRLTVT.

This clone was counted a single time. CDR3 loop: CASTPWRGGGYTF. The CDR3 nucleotides read TGTGCCAGTACCCCATGGCGGGGCGGTGGCTACACCTTC. The V and J genes are TRBV19 and TRBJ1-2, with D possibly matching TRBD1 (5 bases). The CDR3 is 13 amino acids. V was pared by 7 bases and J by 7 bases, with 16 bases between. Germline CDR1 LNHDA, CDR2 SQIVND (reference sequence).

V and J are TRBV19 and TRBJ2-1; D ambiguous. This CDR3 is 13 amino acids long. Germline assignment: CDR1 LNHDA and CDR2 SQIVND (reference sequence). The V end lost 3 bases, the J end lost 7 bases, and 10 bases lay between the germline ends. CDR3 region: CASSIFHENEQFF. The CDR3, as DNA: TGTGCCAGTAGTATCTTTCATGAGAATGAGCAGTTCTTC.

V is TRBV7-2 and J is TRBJ2-7, with 9 bases identical to TRBD2. The CDR3 has 16 residues. With 0 bases clipped from V and 2 bases from J, the junction kept 5 bases outside the gene matches. Germline V gene lookup returns CDR1 SGHTA and CDR2 FQGNSA. CDR3 protein: CASSLASSGGPYEQYF. CDR3 DNA: TGTGCCAGCAGCTTAGCTTCCAGCGGGGGGCCCTACGAGCAGTACTTC. The complete variable domain, with remaining parts taken from reference TRBV7-2 and TRBJ2-7, reads GAGVSQSPSNKVTEKGKDVELRCDPISGHTALYWYRQSLGQGLEFLIYFQGNSAPDKSGLPSDRFSAERTGGSVSTLTIQRTQQEDSAVYLCASSLASSGGPYEQYFGPGTRLTVT.

V is TRBV6-5 and J is TRBJ2-5, with TRBD2 identical over 8 bases. Germline trimming cut 7 bases from V and 4 bases from J; bases unmatched to any gene: 11. The CDR3 totals 15 residues. Per germline, CDR1 MNHEY and CDR2 SVGAGI. CDR3 protein: CASTRTVSGAETQYF. CDR3 DNA: TGTGCCAGCACACGGACGGTTAGCGGGGCAGAGACCCAGTACTTC.

This clone was seen a handful of times. The J gene is TRBJ2-7, the V gene TRBV29-1, with TRBD1 identical over 9 bases. The CDR3 length is 19 residues. The germline V gene encodes CDR1 SQVTM and CDR2 ANQGSEA. With 5 bases clipped from V and 0 bases from J, the junction kept 20 bases outside the gene matches. The CDR3 nucleotides are TGCAGCGTTCGCGGATCCGGACCGTCGACAGGGGGTCTCTCCTACGAGCAGTACTTC. This codes for CSVRGSGPSTGGLSYEQYF.

This clone turned up a few times. The chain has TRBV28 and TRBJ1-5, with 8 nucleotides matching TRBD1. The CDR3 sequence is 13 residues long. Unmatched junction bases numbered 4, after V lost 6 bases and J lost 6 bases. Germline CDR1 and CDR2: MDHEN and SYDVKM. CDR3 DNA: TGTGCCAGCAGGGACAGGGATACTCAGCCCCAGCATTTT. Translating gives CASRDRDTQPQHF.

This chain connects TRBV21-1 to TRBJ1-2. TRBV21-1 represents a pseudogene. The CDR3 covers 11 residues. The CDR3 DNA follows: TGTGCCACACCGAAACTTTATGGCTACACCTTC. Residues: CATPKLYGYTF.

This clone appeared a single time. The genes are TRBV3-1 (or the pseudogene TRBV3-2) and TRBJ2-3; D not certain. CDR3 length equals 14 residues. V was clipped by 3 bases and J by 0 bases, with 7 bases between them. Germline lookup yields CDR1 LGHDT and CDR2 YNNKEL (reference sequence). CDR3 coding DNA: TGTGCCAGCAGCCACCCACAGAGCACAGATACGCAGTATTTT. Protein sequence: CASSHPQSTDTQYF.

The chain employs TRBV9 and TRBJ2-7; D is unresolved. The CDR3 contains 12 residues. Germline values: CDR1 SGDLS, CDR2 YYNGEE. Trimming left V 4 bases short and J 6 bases short, with 11 bases between. DNA of the CDR3: TGTGCCAGCAGCACACAGTCTTCCGAGCAGTACTTC. It specifies CASSTQSSEQYF.

The chain recombines TRBV3-1 (or the pseudogene TRBV3-2) with TRBJ1-2; 7 bases fit TRBD1. The germline V gene has CDR1 LGHDT and CDR2 YNNKEL (reference sequence). The CDR3 consists of 19 residues. V shed 1 base and J 6 bases; nucleotides not matched to a gene: 20. In DNA, the CDR3 is TGTGCCAGCAGCCAAGGGCATATGCAGGGGGGCGTCGGGGAAGATGGCTACACCTTC. Its translation is CASSQGHMQGGVGEDGYTF.

The chain uses TRBV5-5 and TRBJ2-5; TRBD2 is a possible D gene (6 bases). This CDR3 comprises 14 residues. V shed 0 bases and J shed 4 bases, with 10 bases lying between them. CDR1 and CDR2 from the germline V gene are SGHKS and YYEKEE (reference sequence). CDR3 DNA sequence: TGTGCCAGCAGCTTGGGGCCGCGGGGAGAGACCCAGTACTTC. It encodes CASSLGPRGETQYF.

The chain joins TRBV11-2 to TRBJ2-2, with D possibly matching TRBD2 (5 bases). Germline-derived CDR1 and CDR2 are SGHAT and FQNNGV. Trimming took 1 base from V and 5 from J, leaving 20 bases between them. The CDR3 length is 18 residues. The CDR3 is CASSLALLANIGTGELFF. In DNA, the CDR3 is TGTGCCAGCAGCTTAGCCCTCCTAGCAAATATAGGGACCGGGGAGCTGTTTTTT.

The genes are TRBV2 and TRBJ2-1; D may be TRBD2 (6 bases). The ends were cut back, 4 bases at V and 5 bases at J, with 12 bases in the middle. Germline CDR1 is SNHLY and CDR2 is FYNNEI. The CDR3 extends over 14 amino acids. The CDR3 region is CASSVTGGNNEQFF. In DNA, the CDR3 is TGTGCCAGCAGTGTCACTGGGGGGAACAATGAGCAGTTCTTC.

The table lists this clone with a count of one. The chain joins TRBV5-4 to TRBJ2-2; 8 bases map to TRBD2. CDR3 size: 16 residues. The V segment lost 5 bases and the J segment 4 bases; nucleotides outside the gene matches: 10. Germline V CDR1 and CDR2: SGHNT, YYREEE (reference sequence). The DNA of the CDR3 is TGTGCCAGCAGTTCCGGGACTAGGGCGAGCACCGGGGAGCTGTTTTTT. Protein product: CASSSGTRASTGELFF.

This chain connects TRBV7-2 to TRBJ2-3; tentative D call: TRBD2 (5 bases). CDR1 is SGHTA, CDR2 FQGNSA, per germline. This CDR3 has 15 amino acids. Trimming removed 1 base at V and 2 bases at J, with 10 bases between. CDR3 DNA: TGTGCCAGCAGCTTAGGGGAGCGGAACACAGATACGCAGTATTTT. Translated: CASSLGERNTDTQYF.

V is TRBV7-2 and J is TRBJ1-2; possible D gene TRBD1, 6 bases. This CDR3 is built from 17 residues. The germline V and J ends were trimmed by 2 bases and 4 bases, with 20 bases remaining between them. CDR1 is SGHTA and CDR2 is FQGNSA in the germline V gene. The CDR3 loop reads CASSLTLGQGMSYGYTF. In DNA, the CDR3 is TGTGCCAGCAGCTTAACTCTGGGCCAGGGGATGAGCTATGGCTACACCTTC.